This TCR beta chain came from a study of T cell clonality in common variable immunodeficiency. Control and CVID samples contributed equal amounts of genomic DNA. The table came from immunoSEQ multiplex PCR; TCRdb's copy has only in-frame clones and leaves some out. The repertoire has 30,000 to 40,000 clones, none seen only once; the ten largest take approximately 7%. The CDR3 contains 15 residues. V lost 0 bases, J lost 4 bases, and 9 bases lay in between. Germline V gives CDR1 MNHNS, CDR2 SASEGT. In its sample, this clone was seen a few times. The antigen is undetermined. The read finishes 3 residues shy of the CDR3 end, and the germline J gene is used to complete it. Study conclusions and caveats: In common variable immunodeficiency, TCR beta chains reportedly carried fewer deletions and N-nucleotide insertions.

The sample was peripheral blood mononuclear cells. This chain connects TRBV6-1 to TRBJ1-4; D is perhaps TRBD1 (5 bases). This TCR was recovered from a human donor with common variable immunodeficiency. CDR3 protein: CASSEADMSNEKLFF. The sequenced CDR3 bases are TGTGCCAGCAGTGAAGCGGACATGAGTAATGAAAAA.